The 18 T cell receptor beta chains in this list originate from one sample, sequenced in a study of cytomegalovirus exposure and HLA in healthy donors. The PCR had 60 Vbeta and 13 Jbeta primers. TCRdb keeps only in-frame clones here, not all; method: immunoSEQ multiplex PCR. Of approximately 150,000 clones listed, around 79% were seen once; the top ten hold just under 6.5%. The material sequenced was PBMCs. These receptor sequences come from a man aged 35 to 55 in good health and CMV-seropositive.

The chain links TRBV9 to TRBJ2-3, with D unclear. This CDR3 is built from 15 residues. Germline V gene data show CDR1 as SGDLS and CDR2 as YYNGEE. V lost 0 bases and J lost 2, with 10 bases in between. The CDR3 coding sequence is TGTGCCAGCAGCGTAGGATTTCTAACCACAGATACGCAGTATTTT. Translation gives CASSVGFLTTDTQYF.

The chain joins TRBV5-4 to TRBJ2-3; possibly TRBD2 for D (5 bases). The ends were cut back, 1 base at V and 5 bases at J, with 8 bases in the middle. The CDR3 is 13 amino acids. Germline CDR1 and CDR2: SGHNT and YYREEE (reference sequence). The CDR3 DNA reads TGTGCCAGCAGCTTGCCGACTATAGATACGCAGTATTTT. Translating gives CASSLPTIDTQYF.

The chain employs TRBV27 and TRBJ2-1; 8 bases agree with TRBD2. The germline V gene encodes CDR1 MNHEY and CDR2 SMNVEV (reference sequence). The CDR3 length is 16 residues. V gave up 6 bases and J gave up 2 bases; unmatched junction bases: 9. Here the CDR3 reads CASSSLARGAYNEQFF. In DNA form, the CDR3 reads TGTGCCAGCAGCTCCCTAGCGCGGGGGGCCTACAATGAGCAGTTCTTC.

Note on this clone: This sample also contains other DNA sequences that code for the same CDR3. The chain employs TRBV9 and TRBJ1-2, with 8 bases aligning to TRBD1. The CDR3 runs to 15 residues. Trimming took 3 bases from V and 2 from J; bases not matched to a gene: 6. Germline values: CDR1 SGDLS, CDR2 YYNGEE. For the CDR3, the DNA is TGTGCCAGCAGCGCCGCCGGGACAGGCAACTATGGCTACACCTTC. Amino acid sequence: CASSAAGTGNYGYTF.

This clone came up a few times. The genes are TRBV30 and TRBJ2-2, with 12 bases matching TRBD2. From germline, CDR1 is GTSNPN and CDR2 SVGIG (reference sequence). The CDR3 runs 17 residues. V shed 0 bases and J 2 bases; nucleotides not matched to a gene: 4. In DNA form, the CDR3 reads TGTGCCTGGAGTGTACCTGGACTAGCGGGAAACACCGGGGAGCTGTTTTTT. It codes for CAWSVPGLAGNTGELFF.

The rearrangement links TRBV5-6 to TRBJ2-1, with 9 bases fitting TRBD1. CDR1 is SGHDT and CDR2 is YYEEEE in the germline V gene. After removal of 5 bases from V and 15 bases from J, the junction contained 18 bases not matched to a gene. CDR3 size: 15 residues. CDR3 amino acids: CASSNNGQGSLIRFF. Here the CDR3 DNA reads TGTGCCAGCAGTAATAACGGACAGGGGAGCCTTATACGGTTCTTC. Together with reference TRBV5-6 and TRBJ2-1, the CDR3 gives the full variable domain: DAGVTQSPTHLIKTRGQQVTLRCSPKSGHDTVSWYQQALGQGPQFIFQYYEEEERQRGNFPDRFSGHQFPNYSSELNVNALLLGDSALYLCASSNNGQGSLIRFFGPGTRLTVL.

The CDR3 reads CASSPGTADEKLFF. DNA for the CDR3: TGTGCCAGCTCACCCGGGACTGCGGATGAAAAACTGTTTTTT. The chain is built from TRBV18 and TRBJ1-4; tentatively, D is TRBD1 (5 bases). Germline values: CDR1 KGHSH, CDR2 LQKENI. The V end lost 3 bases, the J end lost 6 bases, and 11 bases lay between the germline ends. The CDR3 covers 14 residues.

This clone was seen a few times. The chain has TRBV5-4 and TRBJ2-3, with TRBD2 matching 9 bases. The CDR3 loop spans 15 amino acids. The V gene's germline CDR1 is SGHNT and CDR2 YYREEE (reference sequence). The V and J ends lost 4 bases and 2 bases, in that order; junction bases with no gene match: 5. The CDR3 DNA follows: TGTGCCAGCAGCCGACGACTAGCGGACACAGATACGCAGTATTTT. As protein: CASSRRLADTDTQYF.

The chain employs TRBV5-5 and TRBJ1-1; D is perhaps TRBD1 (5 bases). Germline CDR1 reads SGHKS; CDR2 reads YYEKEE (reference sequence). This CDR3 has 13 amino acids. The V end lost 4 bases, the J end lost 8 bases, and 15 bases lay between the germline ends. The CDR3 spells CASSTGESREAFF. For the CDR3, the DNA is TGTGCCAGCAGCACGGGGGAATCCAGGGAAGCTTTCTTT.

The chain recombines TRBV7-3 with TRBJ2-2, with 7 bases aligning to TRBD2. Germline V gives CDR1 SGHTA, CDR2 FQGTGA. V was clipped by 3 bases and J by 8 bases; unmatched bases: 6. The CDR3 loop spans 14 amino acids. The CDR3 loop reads CASSLGEGSGELFF. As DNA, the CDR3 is TGTGCCAGCAGCTTGGGGGAGGGCTCGGGGGAGCTGTTTTTT.

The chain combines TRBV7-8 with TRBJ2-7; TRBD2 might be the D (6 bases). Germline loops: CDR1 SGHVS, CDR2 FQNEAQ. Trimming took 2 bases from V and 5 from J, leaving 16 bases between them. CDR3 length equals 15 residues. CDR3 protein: CASSLYLRGGDEQYF. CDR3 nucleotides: TGTGCCAGCAGCTTATATCTGCGGGGTGGCGACGAGCAGTACTTC.

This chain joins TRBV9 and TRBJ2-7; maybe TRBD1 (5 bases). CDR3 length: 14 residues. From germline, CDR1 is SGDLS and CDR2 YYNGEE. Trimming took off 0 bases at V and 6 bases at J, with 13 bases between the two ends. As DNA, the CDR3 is TGTGCCAGCAGCGTAGTTCCAGGGATGGCCGAGCAGTACTTC. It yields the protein CASSVVPGMAEQYF.

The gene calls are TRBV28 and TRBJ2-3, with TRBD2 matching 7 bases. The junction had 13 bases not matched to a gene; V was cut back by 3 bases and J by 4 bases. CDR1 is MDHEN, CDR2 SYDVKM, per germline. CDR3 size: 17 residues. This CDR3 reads CASSLGLGGSGSDTQYF. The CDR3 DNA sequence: TGTGCCAGCAGTTTGGGCCTTGGCGGGAGTGGATCAGATACGCAGTATTTT.

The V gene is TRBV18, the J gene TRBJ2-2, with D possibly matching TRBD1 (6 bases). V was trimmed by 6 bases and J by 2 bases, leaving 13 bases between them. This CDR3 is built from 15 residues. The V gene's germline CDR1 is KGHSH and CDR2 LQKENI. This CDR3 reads CASSPDRANTGELFF. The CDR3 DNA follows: TGTGCCAGCTCGCCGGACAGAGCTAACACCGGGGAGCTGTTTTTT.

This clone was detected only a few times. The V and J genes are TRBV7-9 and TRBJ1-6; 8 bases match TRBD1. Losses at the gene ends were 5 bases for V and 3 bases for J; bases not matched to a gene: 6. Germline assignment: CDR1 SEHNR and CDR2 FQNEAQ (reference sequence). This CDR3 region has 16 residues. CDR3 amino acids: CASSGDRGGYNSPLHF. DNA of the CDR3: TGTGCCAGCAGCGGAGACAGGGGCGGCTATAATTCACCCCTCCACTTT.

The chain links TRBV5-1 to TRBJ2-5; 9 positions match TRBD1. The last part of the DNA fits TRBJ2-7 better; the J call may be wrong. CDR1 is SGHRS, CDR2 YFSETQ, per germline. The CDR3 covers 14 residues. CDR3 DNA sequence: TGCGCCAGCAGCCCCGGACAGGGGAGGAACGAGCAGTACTTC. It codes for CASSPGQGRNEQYF.

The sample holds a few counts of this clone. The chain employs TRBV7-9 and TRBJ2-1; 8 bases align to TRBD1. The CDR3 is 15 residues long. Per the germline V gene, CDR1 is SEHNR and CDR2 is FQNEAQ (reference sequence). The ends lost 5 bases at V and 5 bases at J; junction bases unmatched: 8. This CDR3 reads CASSPYGQGDNEQFF. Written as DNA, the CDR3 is TGTGCCAGCAGCCCCTACGGACAGGGTGACAATGAGCAGTTCTTC.

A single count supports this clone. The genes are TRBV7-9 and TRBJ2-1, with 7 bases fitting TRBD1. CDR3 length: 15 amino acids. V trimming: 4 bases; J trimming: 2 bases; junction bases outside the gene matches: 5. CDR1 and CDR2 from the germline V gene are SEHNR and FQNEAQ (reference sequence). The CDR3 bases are TGTGCCAGCAGCTCCCGACAGGGCGCCTACAATGAGCAGTTCTTC. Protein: CASSSRQGAYNEQFF.